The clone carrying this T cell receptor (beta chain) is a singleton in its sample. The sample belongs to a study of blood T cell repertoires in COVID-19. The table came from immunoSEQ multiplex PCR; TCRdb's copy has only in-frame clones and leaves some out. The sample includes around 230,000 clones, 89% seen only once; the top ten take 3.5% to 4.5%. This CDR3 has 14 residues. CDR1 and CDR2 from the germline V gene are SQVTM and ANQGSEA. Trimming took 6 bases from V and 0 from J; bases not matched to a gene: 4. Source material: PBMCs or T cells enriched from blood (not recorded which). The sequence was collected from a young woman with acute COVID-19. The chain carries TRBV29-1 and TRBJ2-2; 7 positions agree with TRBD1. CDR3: CSVDRDPNTGELFF. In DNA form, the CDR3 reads TGCAGCGTCGACAGGGACCCGAACACCGGGGAGCTGTTTTTT.